The T cell receptor (beta chain) described here comes from a study of spatial heterogeneity in lung cancer (dated by TCRdb to between 2018 and 2021). At the level of the whole study: Samples were obtained from over 70 patients with early-stage, untreated non-small cell lung cancer from the lung TRACERx cohort. In non-small cell lung cancer, the study made a quantitative comparison of TCR alpha and beta repertoires among multiple tumor regions, matched nontumor lung and blood. TCR repertoire features were related to nonsynonymous mutation counts determined by whole-exome sequencing of tumor tissue. Both alpha and beta chains were TCR-sequenced in roughly 200 tumor regions, 64 matched nontumor lung samples and more than 50 PBMC samples obtained at surgery. More beta-chain than alpha-chain transcripts were consistently detected, likely reflecting higher beta-chain transcript abundance. In the raw uncorrected reads, each unique combination of TCR and UMI appeared more than ten times on average. Follow-up PBMC samples were sequenced whenever available, with a median time to follow-up of around 24 months after resection.

This clonotype was counted between two and nine times. No antigen is known for it. Base quality data are lacking; no much larger clone is found one base away. To prepare the library, 5' RACE was applied. TCRdb records NextSeq 500 as the sequencer. In the TCR library protocol, a unique molecular identifier was attached to each TCR cDNA molecule so that PCR and sequencing errors could be corrected. On the study's bioinformatics: Decombinator tools were used for TCR identification, UMI-based error correction and CDR3 extraction. TCRs above a frequency of 2 per 1,000, corresponding to the top 1% of the tumor frequency distribution, were defined as expanded. Each repertoire was subsampled 100 times to 5,000 TCRs, after which Renyi diversity was computed with the R vegan package. CDR3 similarity networks were built from amino acid triplet string-kernel similarity, with CDR3s being connected when pairwise similarity was above 0.82. TCRdb redid the processing of the public reads, applying fastp at Q25 and MiXCR, and retained in-frame beta chains. Records with the same CDR3 protein are collapsed into one entry carrying the most frequent genes and DNA. None of the V and J calls come from the authors' own analysis; TCRdb made them. The sample yields around 110,000 distinct CDR3 sequences; 10% to 15% were counted once. The biggest ten clones account for about 15% of the sample.

Broader findings and caveats from the paper: Comparisons of baseline and follow-up blood repertoires included only 15 or so patients. Confirming at a functional level the hypothesis that regional TCRs recognize regional mutations was considered to require additional single-cell paired TCR alpha and beta sequencing. Ubiquitous expanded tumor TCRs were detected in blood more often at tumor resection than at routine follow-up.

CDR3 length: 16 amino acids, cysteine to phenylalanine. The entry retains the CDR3 DNA only, 48 bases that are in frame from base 1. CDR1 and CDR2 are read off the germline V gene as SQVTM and ANQGSEA. Compared with germline, V lacks 6 bases and J lacks 0 bases; bases without a gene match: 11. What this sample's time point label stands for: blood at routine non-recurrence follow-up after resection. TCR sequencing used whole RNA extracted from tumor and nontumor lung tissue, or from cryopreserved PBMC samples, without cell sorting. A patient was chosen for TCR sequencing only when enough RNA was available from at least two tumor regions.

The chain is encoded by TRBV29-1 joined to TRBJ1-1; 9 central bases correspond to TRBD1. Sequenced here: PBMCs, sampled at follow-up. The source of this sequence is a male donor with early-stage non-small cell lung cancer. The CDR3 protein is CSVHKDRGILNTEAFF. The base sequence is TGCAGCGTCCACAAGGACAGGGGCATACTGAACACTGAAGCTTTCTTT.